This TCR beta chain was retrieved from a study of identical twins. Points from the study as a whole: Conclusions came from cross-sectional statistical analysis, not from following the same donors. The authors noted that invariant MAIT and iNKT cells could partly confound zero-insertion analyses.

MiXCR, run by TCRdb on the 5' RACE reads, gives a single entry per CDR3 protein. The table lists 450,000 to 650,000 distinct CDR3 sequences, over 12% of them singletons. This clonotype was detected a few times. As yet, its antigen is unknown. This same sample was also taken into another study, of yellow fever vaccine responses in identical twins. That source reports: As reported, the vaccine T cell response of twins seemed partly convergent and partly personalized.

Material: CD4+ T cells sorted from blood. This clonotype was sampled from a woman aged 18-35 years in good health.

This CDR3 reads CASSLTGREAFF. Written as DNA, the CDR3 is TGTGCCAGCAGTTTAACTGGCAGGGAAGCTTTCTTT. This sequence joins TRBV12-3 or TRBV12-4 and TRBJ1-1; unclear D gene. CDR3 length: 12 amino acids. Deletions cut 2 bases from V and 8 bases from J, with 9 bases between.